This T cell receptor (beta chain) was obtained from a study of blood T cells in healthy people across ages. V gave up 1 base and J gave up 2 bases, with 11 bases separating them. This CDR3 has 15 residues. Germline V gives CDR1 LGHDT, CDR2 YNNKEL (reference sequence). Every donor gave 9.5 to 10 milliliters of peripheral blood. Samples each yielded at least 6 micrograms of total RNA. It was with a sample-barcoded 5' primer and a J-beta primer mix that a second PCR of about 7 to 12 cycles was run. Unique molecular identifiers of 12 random nucleotides labeled each cDNA. TCRdb fed the 5' RACE reads into MiXCR, producing one record per CDR3 protein. The sample includes some 1 million distinct CDR3 sequences, under 45% seen only once; the top ten take around 18%. General study points: Unsorted PBMCs ruled out conclusive naive versus antigen-experienced comparison.

Comment on this clonotype: The antigen is not known.

The sequenced sample was blood. This TCR derives from a woman in her sixties in good health. V gene TRBV3-1 combines with J gene TRBJ1-2; D is perhaps TRBD1 (5 bases). The CDR3 nucleotides read TGTGCCAGCAGCCAAGGTGGGGCAGGGAACTATGGCTACACCTTC. It codes for CASSQGGAGNYGYTF. The full variable domain, its missing parts supplied by reference TRBV3-1 and TRBJ1-2, is DTAVSQTPKYLVTQMGNDKSIKCEQNLGHDTMYWYKQDSKKFLKIMFSYNNKELIINETVPNRFSPKSPDKAHLNLHINSLELGDSAVYFCASSQGGAGNYGYTFGSGTRLTVV.